Listed below are T cell receptor beta chains from one sample, sequenced in a study of PD-1 blockade in classical Hodgkin lymphoma. Method: immunoSEQ multiplex PCR; TCRdb's copy keeps in-frame clones and lacks some. The table records more than 35,000 clones, just over 85% of them present only once. Sequences were derived from peripheral blood mononuclear cells (PBMCs), sampled before the second cycle of nivolumab. The receptor source for this set is a human donor with classical Hodgkin lymphoma. The CDR3 runs from the conserved cysteine through the conserved F or W. Each record gives: V gene, J gene, clone size, CDR3 length, D gene, CDR3 protein, CDR3 DNA. A D gene is named only where the DNA matches it firmly. The listing skips clone size in some rows; elsewhere it reads once, few, many or a size class.

>TRBV28|TRBJ1-2|.|14|TRBD1
CASSLTGENYGYTF
TGTGCCAGCAGTTTAACAGGGGAGAACTATGGCTACACCTTC
>TRBV15|TRBJ2-5|once|14|TRBD1
CATSRDFGTDSQYF
TGTGCCACCAGCAGAGATTTCGGGACAGATTCCCAGTACTTC
>TRBV14|TRBJ2-3|.|13|.
CASRERPTDTQYF
TGTGCCAGCCGGGAGCGTCCCACAGATACGCAGTATTTT
>TRBV5-1|TRBJ2-1|.|14|TRBD2
CASRARESPNEQFF
TGCGCCTCCCGTGCGCGGGAGAGCCCCAATGAGCAGTTCTTC
>TRBV6-5|TRBJ2-7|.|14|.
CASSYSLGAHEQYF
TGTGCCAGCAGTTACTCTCTGGGGGCGCACGAGCAGTACTTC
>TRBV5-4|TRBJ1-1|.|13|.
CASSFKGSTEAFF
TGTGCCAGCAGCTTTAAAGGAAGCACTGAAGCTTTCTTT
>TRBV6-1|TRBJ1-2|.|11|.
CASSESKSYTF
TGTGCCAGCAGTGAATCGAAGAGCTACACCTTC
>TRBV5-1|TRBJ2-1|.|14|TRBD2
CASSWGGEVNEQFF
TGCGCCAGCAGCTGGGGGGGAGAGGTAAATGAGCAGTTCTTC
>TRBV6-5|TRBJ1-2|.|15|TRBD1
CASSSWTGILYGYTF
TGTGCCAGCAGTTCGTGGACAGGAATCCTCTATGGCTACACCTTC
>TRBV10-1|TRBJ2-2|.|16|.
CASSDGRLNGTGELFF
TGCGCCAGCAGTGATGGTAGATTAAACGGCACCGGGGAGCTGTTTTTT
>TRBV27|TRBJ2-3|.|16|TRBD2
CASSSSTSGSTDTQYF
TGTGCCAGCAGTTCCTCGACTAGCGGGAGCACAGATACGCAGTATTTT
>TRBV2|TRBJ2-1|.|10|.
CASSVGQQFF
TGTGCCAGCAGTGTGGGCCAGCAGTTCTTC
>TRBV6-1|TRBJ1-2|.|14|.
CASSISGQDYGYTF
TGTGCCAGCAGTATCTCAGGGCAGGACTATGGCTACACCTTC
>TRBV5-1|TRBJ2-7|once|17|TRBD1
CASSLLRWDRDSYEQYF
TGCGCCAGCAGCTTGCTAAGGTGGGACAGAGATTCCTACGAGCAGTACTTC
>TRBV27|TRBJ2-4|.|17|.
CASSPGFVLGAKNIQYF
TGTGCCAGCAGCCCCGGGTTCGTTCTGGGGGCCAAAAACATTCAGTACTTC
>TRBV4-1|TRBJ2-5|.|11|.
CASSQEETQYF
TGCGCCAGCAGCCAGGAAGAGACCCAGTACTTC
>TRBV10-1|TRBJ2-1|.|14|.
CASSEGWQGNEQFF
TGCGCCAGCAGTGAGGGTTGGCAGGGCAATGAGCAGTTCTTC
>TRBV19|TRBJ2-1|.|13|.
CASSVNANNEQFF
TGTGCCAGTAGTGTGAACGCCAACAATGAGCAGTTCTTC
>TRBV27|TRBJ2-2|.|19|TRBD2
CASSTPGLPLLANTGELFF
TGTGCCAGCAGTACACCGGGACTACCACTTCTGGCGAACACCGGGGAGCTGTTTTTT
>TRBV30|TRBJ1-5|.|13|.
CAWSQKGGQPQHF
TGTGCCTGGAGCCAAAAGGGGGGTCAGCCCCAGCATTTT
>TRBV27|TRBJ2-3|.|17|TRBD2
CASNPYGTSTTTDTQYF
TGTGCCAGCAACCCCTACGGGACTAGTACAACCACAGATACGCAGTATTTT
>TRBV10-2|TRBJ2-6|.|16|.
CASTAPQGKGANVLTF
TGCGCCAGCACCGCACCCCAGGGAAAAGGGGCCAACGTCCTGACTTTC
>TRBV5-1|TRBJ2-7|.|16|.
CASSGSGPLSSYEQYF
TGCGCCAGCAGCGGGTCGGGACCCTTGAGCTCCTACGAGCAGTACTTC
>TRBV2|TRBJ2-2|.|14|TRBD1
CASDRQGAIGELFF
TGTGCCAGTGACAGACAGGGGGCAATCGGGGAGCTGTTTTTT
>TRBV28|TRBJ2-7|medium-sized|14|TRBD2
CASNPVASGFEQYF
TGTGCCTCCAACCCCGTCGCTAGCGGGTTCGAGCAGTACTTC
>TRBV5-4|TRBJ2-3|.|15|TRBD2
CASSLLAGSTDTQYF
TGTGCCAGCAGCTTGCTAGCGGGGAGCACAGATACGCAGTATTTT
>TRBV5-6|TRBJ2-7|.|11|.
CASSLSNEQYF
TGTGCCAGCAGCTTGTCGAACGAGCAGTACTTC
>TRBV2|TRBJ2-7|.|16|TRBD2
CASSSTGTSGSLEQYF
TGTGCCAGCAGTAGCACCGGGACTAGCGGGAGTTTAGAGCAGTACTTC
>TRBV7-3|TRBJ2-3|.|15|TRBD2
CASSPTSGNPDTQYF
TGTGCCAGCAGCCCGACTAGCGGGAACCCAGATACGCAGTATTTT
>TRBV27|TRBJ2-1|.|15|TRBD2
CASSWGTSGYNEQFF
TGTGCCAGCAGTTGGGGGACTAGCGGTTACAATGAGCAGTTCTTC
>TRBV6-5|TRBJ2-7|.|14|.
CASSTNRVPYEQYF
TGTGCCAGCAGTACCAACAGGGTTCCCTACGAGCAGTACTTC
>TRBV5-6|TRBJ1-6|.|17|.
CASSAGLLSSYNSPLHF
TGTGCCAGCAGCGCGGGACTATTGAGCTCCTATAATTCACCCCTCCACTTT
>TRBV27|TRBJ2-5|.|14|TRBD2
CASSFWGGVETQYF
TGTGCCAGCAGTTTTTGGGGGGGGGTGGAGACCCAGTACTTC
>TRBV9|TRBJ2-1|.|14|.
CASSGSGSYNEQFF
TGTGCCAGCAGCGGAAGCGGCTCCTACAATGAGCAGTTCTTC
>TRBV2|TRBJ2-4|.|14|.
CASSRGTAKNIQYF
TGTGCCAGCAGCAGGGGTACAGCCAAAAACATTCAGTACTTC
>TRBV28|TRBJ1-1|.|11|.
CASNRVGEAFF
TGTGCCAGCAACAGGGTCGGCGAAGCTTTCTTT
>TRBV28|TRBJ1-1|.|13|.
CASSSFGTHEAFF
TGTGCCAGCAGCTCATTCGGGACACACGAAGCTTTCTTT
>TRBV19|TRBJ2-1|.|13|TRBD1
CASNQGVYNEQFF
TGTGCCAGTAATCAGGGGGTGTACAATGAGCAGTTCTTC
>TRBV6-5|TRBJ1-1|.|14|TRBD1
CATISDRGNTEAFF
TGTGCCACAATATCCGACAGGGGGAACACTGAAGCTTTCTTT
>TRBV4-1|TRBJ2-7|once|16|.
CASSQETGRGPYEQYF
TGCGCCAGCAGCCAAGAAACGGGCAGGGGACCCTACGAGCAGTACTTC
>TRBV28|TRBJ1-5|.|16|.
CASSLLGLRGPHPQHF
TGTGCCAGCAGTTTATTAGGGCTGAGGGGTCCCCACCCCCAGCATTTT
>TRBV9|TRBJ2-1|.|18|.
CASSVGSVLGEINNEQFF
TGTGCCAGCAGCGTAGGGTCCGTTTTAGGCGAGATCAACAATGAGCAGTTCTTC